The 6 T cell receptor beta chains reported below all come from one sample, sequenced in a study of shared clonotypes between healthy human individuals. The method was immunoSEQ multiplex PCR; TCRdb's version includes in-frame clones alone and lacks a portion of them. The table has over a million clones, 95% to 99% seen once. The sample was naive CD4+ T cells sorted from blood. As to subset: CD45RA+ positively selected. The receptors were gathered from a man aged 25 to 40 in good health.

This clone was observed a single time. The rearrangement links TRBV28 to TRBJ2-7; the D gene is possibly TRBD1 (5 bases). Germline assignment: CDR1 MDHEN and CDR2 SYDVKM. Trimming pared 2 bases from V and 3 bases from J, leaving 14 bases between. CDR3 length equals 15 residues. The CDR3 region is CASSLRQGTGYEQYF. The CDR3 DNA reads TGTGCCAGCAGTTTAAGGCAGGGAACGGGCTACGAGCAGTACTTC.

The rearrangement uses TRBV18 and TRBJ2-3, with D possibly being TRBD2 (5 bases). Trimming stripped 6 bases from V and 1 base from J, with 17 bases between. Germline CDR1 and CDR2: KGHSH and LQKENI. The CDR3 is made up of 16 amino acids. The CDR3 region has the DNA TGTGCCAGCTCCCCGGGGATCGCGAAGGGCACAGATACGCAGTATTTT. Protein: CASSPGIAKGTDTQYF.

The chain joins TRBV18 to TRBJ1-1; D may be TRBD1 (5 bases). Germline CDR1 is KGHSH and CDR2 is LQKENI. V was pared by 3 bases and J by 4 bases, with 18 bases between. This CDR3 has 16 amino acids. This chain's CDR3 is CASSPGSGGRATEAFF. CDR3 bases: TGTGCCAGCTCACCGGGATCGGGGGGAAGGGCCACTGAAGCTTTCTTT.

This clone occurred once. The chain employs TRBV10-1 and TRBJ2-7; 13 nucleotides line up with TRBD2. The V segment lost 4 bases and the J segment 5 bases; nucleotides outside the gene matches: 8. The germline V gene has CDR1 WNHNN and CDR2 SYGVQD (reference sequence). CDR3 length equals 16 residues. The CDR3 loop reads CASSGRTSGRSDEQYF. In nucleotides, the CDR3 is TGCGCCAGCAGTGGGCGGACTAGCGGGAGAAGCGACGAGCAGTACTTC.

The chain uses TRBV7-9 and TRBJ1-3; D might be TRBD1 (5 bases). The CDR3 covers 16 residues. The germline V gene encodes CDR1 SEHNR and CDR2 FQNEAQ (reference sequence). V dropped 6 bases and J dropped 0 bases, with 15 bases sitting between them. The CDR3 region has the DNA TGTGCCAGCAGGCCTACAGGAGGGATCTCTGGAAACACCATATATTTT. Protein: CASRPTGGISGNTIYF.

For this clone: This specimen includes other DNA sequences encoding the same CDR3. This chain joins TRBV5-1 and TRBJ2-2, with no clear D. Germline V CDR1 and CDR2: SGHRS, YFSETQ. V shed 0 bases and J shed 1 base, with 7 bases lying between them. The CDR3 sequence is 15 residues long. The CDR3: CASSLALGNTGELFF. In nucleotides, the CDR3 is TGCGCCAGCAGCTTGGCCCTAGGGAACACCGGGGAGCTGTTTTTT.